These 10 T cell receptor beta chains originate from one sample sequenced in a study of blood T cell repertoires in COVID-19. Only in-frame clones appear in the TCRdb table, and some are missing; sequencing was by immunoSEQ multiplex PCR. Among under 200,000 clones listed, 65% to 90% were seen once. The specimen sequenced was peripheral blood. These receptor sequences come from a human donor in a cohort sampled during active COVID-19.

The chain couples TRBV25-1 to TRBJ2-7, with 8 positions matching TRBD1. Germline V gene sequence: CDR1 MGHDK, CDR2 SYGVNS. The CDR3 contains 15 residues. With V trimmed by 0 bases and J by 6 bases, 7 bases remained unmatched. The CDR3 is CASSEYITGGSEQYF. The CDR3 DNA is TGTGCCAGCAGTGAATATATTACAGGGGGTAGCGAGCAGTACTTC.

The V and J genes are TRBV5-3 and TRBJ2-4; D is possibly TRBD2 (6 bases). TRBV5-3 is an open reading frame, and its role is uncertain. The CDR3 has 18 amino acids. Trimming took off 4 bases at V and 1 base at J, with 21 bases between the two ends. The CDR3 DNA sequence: TGTGCCAGAAGCGCGGAGGGTCAAGCGCTCTATGCCAAAAACATTCAGTACTTC. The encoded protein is CARSAEGQALYAKNIQYF.

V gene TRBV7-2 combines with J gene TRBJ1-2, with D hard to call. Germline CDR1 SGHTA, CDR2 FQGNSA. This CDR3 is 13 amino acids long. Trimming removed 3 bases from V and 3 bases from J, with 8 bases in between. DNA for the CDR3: TGTGCCAGCAGCTTGGCCGGGGACTATGGCTACACCTTC. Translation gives CASSLAGDYGYTF.

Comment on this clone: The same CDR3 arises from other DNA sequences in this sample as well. The CDR3 reads CASSLGLAGGPGETQYF. In DNA, the CDR3 is TGCGCCAGCAGCCTAGGACTAGCGGGAGGGCCTGGAGAGACCCAGTACTTC. The V call is TRBV5-1, the J call TRBJ2-5, with 15 bases that match TRBD2. After removal of 4 bases from V and 4 bases from J, the junction contained 8 bases not matched to a gene. The CDR3 covers 17 residues. Germline lookup yields CDR1 SGHRS and CDR2 YFSETQ.

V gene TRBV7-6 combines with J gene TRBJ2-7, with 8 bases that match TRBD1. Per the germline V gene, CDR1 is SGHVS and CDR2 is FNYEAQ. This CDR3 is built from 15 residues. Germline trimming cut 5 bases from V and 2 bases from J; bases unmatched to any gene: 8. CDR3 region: CASSPRQGRTYEQYF. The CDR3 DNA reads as TGTGCCAGCAGCCCTCGACAGGGGAGAACCTACGAGCAGTACTTC. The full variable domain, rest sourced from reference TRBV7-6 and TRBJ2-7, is GAGVSQSPRYKVTKRGQDVALRCDPISGHVSLYWYRQALGQGPEFLTYFNYEAQQDKSGLPNDRFSAERPEGSISTLTIQRTEQRDSAMYRCASSPRQGRTYEQYFGPGTRLTVT.

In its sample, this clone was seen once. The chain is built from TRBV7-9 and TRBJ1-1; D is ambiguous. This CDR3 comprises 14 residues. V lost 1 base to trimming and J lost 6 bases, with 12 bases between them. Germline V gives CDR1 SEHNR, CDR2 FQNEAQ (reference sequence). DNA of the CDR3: TGTGCCAGCAGCTTAGATAGCGCGGTACCTGAAGCTTTCTTT. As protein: CASSLDSAVPEAFF.

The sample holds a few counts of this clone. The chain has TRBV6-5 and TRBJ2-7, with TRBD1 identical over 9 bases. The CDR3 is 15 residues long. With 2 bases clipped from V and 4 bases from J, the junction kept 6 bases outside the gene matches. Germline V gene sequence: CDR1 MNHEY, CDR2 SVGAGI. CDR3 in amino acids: CASSYIPDRGYEQYF. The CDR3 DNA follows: TGTGCCAGCAGTTACATCCCGGACAGGGGTTACGAGCAGTACTTC.

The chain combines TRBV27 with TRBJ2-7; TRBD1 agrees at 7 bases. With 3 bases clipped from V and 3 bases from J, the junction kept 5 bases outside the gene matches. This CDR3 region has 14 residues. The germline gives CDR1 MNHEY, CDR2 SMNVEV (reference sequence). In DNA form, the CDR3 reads TGTGCCAGCAGTTTCGCACAGGGGCACTACGAGCAGTACTTC. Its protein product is CASSFAQGHYEQYF.

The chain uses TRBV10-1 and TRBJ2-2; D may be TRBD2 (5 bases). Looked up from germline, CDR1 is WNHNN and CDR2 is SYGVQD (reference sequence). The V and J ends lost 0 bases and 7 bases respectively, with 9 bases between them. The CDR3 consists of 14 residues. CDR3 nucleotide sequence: TGCGCCAGCAGTGAGTCGAAGGGAGTCGGGGAGCTGTTTTTT. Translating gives CASSESKGVGELFF.

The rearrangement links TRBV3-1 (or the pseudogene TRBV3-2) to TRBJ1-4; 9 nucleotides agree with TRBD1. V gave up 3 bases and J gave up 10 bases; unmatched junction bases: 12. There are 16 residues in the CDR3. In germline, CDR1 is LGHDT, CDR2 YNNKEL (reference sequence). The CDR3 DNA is TGTGCCAGCAGCCAGTTCACAGGGGGCGATCCTGGAAAACTGTTTTTT. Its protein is CASSQFTGGDPGKLFF.